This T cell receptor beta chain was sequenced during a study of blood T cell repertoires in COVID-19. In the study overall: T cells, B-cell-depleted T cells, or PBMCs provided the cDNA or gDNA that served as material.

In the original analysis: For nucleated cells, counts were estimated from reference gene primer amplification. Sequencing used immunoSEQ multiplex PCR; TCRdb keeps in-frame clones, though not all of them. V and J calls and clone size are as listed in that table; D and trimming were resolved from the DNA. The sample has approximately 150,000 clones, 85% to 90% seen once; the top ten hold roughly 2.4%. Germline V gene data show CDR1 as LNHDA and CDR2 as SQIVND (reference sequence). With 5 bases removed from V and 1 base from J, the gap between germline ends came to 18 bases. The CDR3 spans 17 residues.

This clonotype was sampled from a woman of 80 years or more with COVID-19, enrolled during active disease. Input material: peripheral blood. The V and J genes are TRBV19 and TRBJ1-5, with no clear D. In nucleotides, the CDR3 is TGTGCCAGTAGTCTTCTCCGTGGCACAAAAAGCAATCAGCCCCAGCATTTT. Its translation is CASSLLRGTKSNQPQHF.